This is a list of T cell receptor beta chains from one sample in a study of T cell responses to AZD1222 COVID-19 vaccine. Some clones are missing from TCRdb's copy, which holds only in-frame ones; the method was immunoSEQ multiplex PCR. The table records more than 150,000 clones, roughly 92% of them present only once. Source: peripheral blood, taken on day 0 of AZD1222 vaccination. Receptor source: an adult in good health. Each CDR3 is given with its conserved first and last residue. Each record gives: clone size, J gene, D gene, CDR3 length, V gene, CDR3 protein, CDR3 DNA. The D gene is left open where the match is weak. The size field is filled for only some rows; it gives once, few, many or a size class.

size: -; J: TRBJ2-3; D: TRBD2; length: 18; V: TRBV24-1; CDR3: CATSGWTSGGASTDTQYF; DNA: TGTGCCACCAGTGGGTGGACTAGCGGGGGAGCTAGCACAGATACGCAGTATTTT
size: -; J: TRBJ1-2; D: -; length: 15; V: TRBV3-1/TRBV3-2; CDR3: CASSQDIGRNYGYTF; DNA: TGTGCCAGCAGCCAAGATATTGGCAGAAACTATGGCTACACCTTC
size: -; J: TRBJ1-2; D: TRBD1; length: 15; V: TRBV4-1; CDR3: CASSQDWQGARGYTF; DNA: TGCGCCAGCAGCCAAGATTGGCAGGGGGCGCGAGGCTACACCTTC
size: -; J: TRBJ1-2; D: -; length: 11; V: TRBV27; CDR3: CASSSGTDHTF; DNA: TGTGCCAGCAGCTCCGGGACTGACCACACCTTC
size: -; J: TRBJ1-2; D: -; length: 13; V: TRBV5-4; CDR3: CASSLLPLHGYTF; DNA: TGTGCCAGCAGCCTGCTCCCGCTTCATGGCTACACCTTC
size: -; J: TRBJ2-2; D: TRBD2; length: 14; V: TRBV6-6; CDR3: CASSSGGLDVELFF; DNA: TGTGCCAGCAGTAGCGGGGGCCTTGATGTCGAGCTGTTTTTT
size: -; J: TRBJ1-2; D: -; length: 15; V: TRBV7-9; CDR3: CASSPLQILSYGYTF; DNA: TGTGCCAGCAGCCCTTTACAAATTCTAAGCTATGGCTACACCTTC
size: -; J: TRBJ1-1; D: TRBD1; length: 16; V: TRBV27; CDR3: CASSFMGQGAHTEAFF; DNA: TGTGCCAGCAGTTTTATGGGACAGGGGGCCCACACTGAAGCTTTCTTT
size: -; J: TRBJ2-3; D: TRBD2; length: 16; V: TRBV5-5; CDR3: CASSLSGSGRANTQYF; DNA: TGTGCCAGCAGCTTGAGTGGTAGCGGGAGGGCGAATACGCAGTATTTT
size: once; J: TRBJ2-1; D: TRBD2; length: 16; V: TRBV9; CDR3: CASRNPGLAGYNEQFF; DNA: TGTGCCAGCAGGAATCCGGGACTAGCGGGATACAATGAGCAGTTCTTC
size: once; J: TRBJ1-1; D: TRBD1; length: 15; V: TRBV4-1; CDR3: CASSQPIRTGGEAFF; DNA: TGCGCCAGCAGCCAACCTATTAGGACAGGGGGCGAAGCTTTCTTT
size: -; J: TRBJ1-5; D: TRBD1; length: 15; V: TRBV28; CDR3: CASSSEGTGTQPQHF; DNA: TGTGCCAGCAGTTCCGAGGGGACAGGGACTCAGCCCCAGCATTTT
size: -; J: TRBJ2-2; D: -; length: 14; V: TRBV2; CDR3: CASSLEGYVGELFF; DNA: TGTGCCAGCAGTCTCGAGGGGTATGTCGGGGAGCTGTTTTTT
size: -; J: TRBJ1-1; D: -; length: 13; V: TRBV12-3/TRBV12-4; CDR3: CASSPQRNTEAFF; DNA: TGTGCCAGCAGCCCGCAGCGGAACACTGAAGCTTTCTTT
size: -; J: TRBJ2-3; D: -; length: 16; V: TRBV11-2; CDR3: CASSSTVRGRTDTQYF; DNA: TGTGCCAGCAGCTCTACCGTCCGGGGGCGCACAGATACGCAGTATTTT
size: -; J: TRBJ1-5; D: -; length: 14; V: TRBV5-1; CDR3: CASSLEGDNQPQHF; DNA: TGCGCCAGCAGCTTGGAAGGAGATAATCAGCCCCAGCATTTT
size: -; J: TRBJ2-1; D: TRBD2; length: 17; V: TRBV19; CDR3: CASSTPGGPSFYNEQFF; DNA: TGTGCCAGTAGTACCCCGGGGGGGCCTTCCTTCTACAATGAGCAGTTCTTC
size: -; J: TRBJ1-4; D: -; length: 14; V: TRBV19; CDR3: CASSIRGGDEKLFF; DNA: TGTGCCAGTAGTATTCGAGGCGGAGATGAAAAACTGTTTTTT
size: few; J: TRBJ1-5; D: -; length: 14; V: TRBV28; CDR3: CASSSFGDNQPQHF; DNA: TGTGCCAGCAGCTCATTCGGGGACAATCAGCCCCAGCATTTT
size: -; J: TRBJ2-5; D: -; length: 15; V: TRBV7-2; CDR3: CASSPDRIYQETQYF; DNA: TGTGCCAGCAGCCCCGACAGGATTTACCAAGAGACCCAGTACTTC
size: -; J: TRBJ1-2; D: -; length: 13; V: TRBV28; CDR3: CASSRGDHYGYTF; DNA: TGTGCCAGCAGCCGCGGGGACCACTATGGCTACACCTTC
size: -; J: TRBJ1-5; D: -; length: 13; V: TRBV6-1; CDR3: CASSEWRAQPQHF; DNA: TGTGCCAGCAGTGAATGGAGGGCACAGCCCCAGCATTTT
size: -; J: TRBJ1-5; D: -; length: 14; V: TRBV4-3; CDR3: CASSQVTGGQPQHF; DNA: TGCGCCAGCAGCCAAGTCACGGGGGGTCAGCCCCAGCATTTT
size: -; J: TRBJ1-6; D: -; length: 16; V: TRBV9; CDR3: CASSVGKRDLNSPLHF; DNA: TGTGCCAGCAGCGTAGGCAAGAGGGACCTTAATTCACCCCTCCACTTT
size: -; J: TRBJ1-5; D: -; length: 14; V: TRBV6-5; CDR3: CASSYRVGNQPQHF; DNA: TGTGCCAGCAGTTACAGGGTAGGCAATCAGCCCCAGCATTTT
size: -; J: TRBJ2-6; D: TRBD1; length: 16; V: TRBV5-1; CDR3: CASSRTGGSGANVLTF; DNA: TGCGCCAGCAGCAGGACAGGGGGCTCTGGGGCCAACGTCCTGACTTTC
size: -; J: TRBJ2-1; D: TRBD2; length: 12; V: TRBV19; CDR3: CASSTFSGGEFF; DNA: TGTGCCAGTAGTACCTTTAGCGGGGGTGAGTTCTTC
size: few; J: TRBJ1-5; D: -; length: 14; V: TRBV2; CDR3: CASSDGRGGQPQHF; DNA: TGTGCCAGCAGTGATGGCCGAGGGGGTCAGCCCCAGCATTTT
size: -; J: TRBJ2-2; D: TRBD2; length: 15; V: TRBV7-2; CDR3: CASSLTSGLTGELFF; DNA: TGTGCCAGCAGCTTGACTAGCGGGTTAACCGGGGAGCTGTTTTTT
size: -; J: TRBJ1-5; D: TRBD1; length: 14; V: TRBV7-9; CDR3: CASSQGTENQPQHF; DNA: TGTGCCAGCAGCCAGGGGACAGAGAATCAGCCCCAGCATTTT
size: few; J: TRBJ1-1; D: -; length: 12; V: TRBV18; CDR3: CASSPETGEAFF; DNA: TGTGCCAGCTCACCTGAGACAGGTGAAGCTTTCTTT
size: -; J: TRBJ1-5; D: -; length: 13; V: TRBV28; CDR3: CASNRVGNQPQHF; DNA: TGTGCCAGCAACAGGGTCGGGAATCAGCCCCAGCATTTT
size: -; J: TRBJ2-1; D: -; length: 14; V: TRBV7-9; CDR3: CASSLVAGQTEQFF; DNA: TGTGCCAGCAGCTTAGTAGCTGGACAAACTGAGCAGTTCTTC
size: -; J: TRBJ1-2; D: -; length: 13; V: TRBV14; CDR3: CASAARGSDGYTF; DNA: TGTGCCAGCGCCGCGAGGGGGTCGGATGGCTACACCTTC
size: few; J: TRBJ2-2; D: TRBD1; length: 17; V: TRBV6-2/TRBV6-3; CDR3: CASSHWVRQGNTGELFF; DNA: TGTGCCAGCAGCCACTGGGTGAGACAGGGCAACACCGGGGAGCTGTTTTTT
size: -; J: TRBJ2-3; D: TRBD2; length: 15; V: TRBV28; CDR3: CASSLGAGGTDTQYF; DNA: TGTGCCAGCAGTTTAGGCGCGGGGGGCACAGATACGCAGTATTTT
size: -; J: TRBJ2-3; D: -; length: 15; V: TRBV15; CDR3: CATSKADDGADTQYF; DNA: TGTGCCACCAGCAAAGCGGACGATGGGGCAGATACGCAGTATTTT
size: -; J: TRBJ2-3; D: -; length: 14; V: TRBV5-8; CDR3: CASSPEVYTDTQYF; DNA: TGTGCCAGCAGCCCTGAGGTATACACAGATACGCAGTATTTT
size: -; J: TRBJ2-2; D: -; length: 18; V: TRBV15; CDR3: CATSSRVGGVSNTGELFF; DNA: TGTGCCACCAGCAGCAGGGTCGGAGGGGTATCGAACACCGGGGAGCTGTTTTTT
size: -; J: TRBJ1-1; D: -; length: 14; V: TRBV27; CDR3: CASSLSMGLTEAFF; DNA: TGTGCCAGCAGTTTATCGATGGGGCTTACTGAAGCTTTCTTT
size: many; J: TRBJ1-2; D: -; length: 15; V: TRBV6-5; CDR3: CASSYSDGSPYGYTF; DNA: TGTGCCAGCAGTTACTCAGACGGCTCGCCCTATGGCTACACCTTC
size: -; J: TRBJ2-1; D: TRBD2; length: 15; V: TRBV7-3; CDR3: CASSPSGGGYNEQFF; DNA: TGTGCCAGCAGCCCTAGCGGGGGCGGGTACAATGAGCAGTTCTTC
size: -; J: TRBJ1-3; D: -; length: 14; V: TRBV6-5; CDR3: CASSYSRRGNTIYF; DNA: TGTGCCAGCAGTTACTCGAGAAGGGGAAACACCATATATTTT
size: -; J: TRBJ1-2; D: -; length: 13; V: TRBV29-1; CDR3: CSVESGNNYGYTF; DNA: TGCAGCGTTGAAAGTGGGAATAACTATGGCTACACCTTC
size: -; J: TRBJ1-4; D: TRBD1; length: 17; V: TRBV28; CDR3: CASSLWATGGANEKLFF; DNA: TGTGCCAGCAGTTTATGGGCGACAGGGGGGGCTAATGAAAAACTGTTTTTT
size: once; J: TRBJ1-2; D: TRBD1; length: 13; V: TRBV5-6; CDR3: CASSDRETYGYTF; DNA: TGTGCCAGCAGCGACAGGGAAACATATGGCTACACCTTC
size: -; J: TRBJ2-7; D: -; length: 15; V: TRBV5-1; CDR3: CASSSRRLLSYEQYF; DNA: TGCGCCAGCAGCTCTAGACGGCTCCTCTCCTACGAGCAGTACTTC
size: once; J: TRBJ1-1; D: -; length: 14; V: TRBV5-1; CDR3: CASSLRVMNTEAFF; DNA: TGCGCCAGCAGCTTGAGGGTTATGAACACTGAAGCTTTCTTT
size: -; J: TRBJ1-1; D: -; length: 14; V: TRBV7-2; CDR3: CASSFRREGTEAFF; DNA: TGTGCCAGCAGCTTTCGCAGGGAGGGCACTGAAGCTTTCTTT
size: -; J: TRBJ1-1; D: -; length: 11; V: TRBV20-1; CDR3: CSARDLPRAFF; DNA: TGCAGTGCTAGAGATCTCCCCCGCGCTTTCTTT